What follows describes a single T cell receptor beta chain. The data stem from a study of blood T cell repertoires in COVID-19. The wider study: Donors in the United States, Italy and Spain gave samples during acute or convalescent COVID-19.

Assay used: immunoSEQ multiplex PCR; TCRdb lists only in-frame clones, some missing. This repertoire shows fewer than 35,000 clones, roughly 82% found once; its top ten account for around 1.8%. Trimming at V came to 4 bases and at J to 9 bases, leaving 8 bases not matched to a gene. Germline assignment: CDR1 SGHRS and CDR2 YFSETQ. This CDR3 comprises 14 residues. V and J are TRBV5-1 and TRBJ2-4; the match to TRBD1 covers 9 bases. The receptor comes from a man older than 75 with active or convalescent COVID-19. The sample consisted of peripheral blood. The CDR3 nucleotides are TGCGCCAGCAGCGCGACACAGGGGGCAGGCATTCAGTACTTC. This sequence encodes CASSATQGAGIQYF. Drawing the rest from reference TRBV5-1 and TRBJ2-4, the complete variable domain is KAGVTQTPRYLIKTRGQQVTLSCSPISGHRSVSWYQQTPGQGLQFLFEYFSETQRNKGNFPGRFSGRQFSNSRSEMNVSTLELGDSALYLCASSATQGAGIQYFGAGTRLSVL.